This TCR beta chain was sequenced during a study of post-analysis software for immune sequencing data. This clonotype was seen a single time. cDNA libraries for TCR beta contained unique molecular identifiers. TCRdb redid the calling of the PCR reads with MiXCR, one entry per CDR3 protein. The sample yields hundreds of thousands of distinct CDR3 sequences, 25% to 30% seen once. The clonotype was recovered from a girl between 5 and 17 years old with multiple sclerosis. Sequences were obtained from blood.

The CDR3, as DNA: TGTGCCAGCATAGGATGGGGGGATAGCAATCAGCCCCAGCATTTT. Its translation is CASIGWGDSNQPQHF. This chain links TRBV2 with TRBJ1-5, with D possibly matching TRBD1 (5 bases). Germline V gene data show CDR1 as SNHLY and CDR2 as FYNNEI. V was trimmed by 7 bases and J by 0 bases, leaving 13 bases between them. This CDR3 has 15 residues.